These 29 T cell receptor beta chains came from one sample sequenced in a study of cytomegalovirus exposure and HLA in healthy donors. This table comes from immunoSEQ multiplex PCR, and its TCRdb copy is limited to in-frame clones, with some not included. The sample shows around 150,000 clones, roughly 89% of them seen only once. Sample: PBMCs. These receptor sequences come from a woman in her late teens or twenties in good health and CMV-seropositive.

In DNA, the CDR3 is TGCAGCGTTGTCGGACAGGGTGTTGGGGCAGATACGCAGTATTTT. This translates into CSVVGQGVGADTQYF. The chain employs TRBV29-1 and TRBJ2-3; 8 nucleotides agree with TRBD1. Unmatched junction bases numbered 10, after V lost 4 bases and J lost 4 bases. This CDR3 contains 15 residues. Germline V CDR1 and CDR2: SQVTM, ANQGSEA.

This chain connects TRBV5-1 to TRBJ1-3; D perhaps matches TRBD1 (6 bases). The CDR3 is made up of 14 amino acids. The V end lost 0 bases, the J end lost 4 bases, and 8 bases lay between the germline ends. Germline V gene data show CDR1 as SGHRS and CDR2 as YFSETQ. For the CDR3, the DNA is TGCGCCAGCAGCTTGGCAGGGGAGGGAAACACCATATATTTT. Its translation: CASSLAGEGNTIYF.

The rearrangement joins TRBV7-2 to TRBJ2-1, with 8 nucleotides matching TRBD2. V was pared by 2 bases and J by 7 bases, with 7 bases of the junction left unmatched. CDR3 length: 15 amino acids. The germline CDR1 and CDR2 sequences are SGHTA and FQGNSA. As DNA, the CDR3 is TGTGCCAGCAGCTTAATGGTAGCGGGGACGAATGAGCAGTTCTTC. This gives the protein CASSLMVAGTNEQFF.

V gene TRBV7-8 combines with J gene TRBJ1-5; 8 bases are a match to TRBD1. After removal of 5 bases from V and 4 bases from J, the junction contained 7 bases not matched to a gene. Germline CDR1 is SGHVS and CDR2 is FQNEAQ. CDR3 length equals 15 residues. The CDR3 DNA sequence: TGTGCCAGCAGCCAACAGGGGGTTTCTAATCAGCCCCAGCATTTT. Protein: CASSQQGVSNQPQHF.

V usage is TRBV25-1 and J usage is TRBJ2-7, with 13 bases lining up with TRBD2. The V gene end was trimmed by 3 bases and the J gene end by 6 bases; junction bases not matched to a gene: 11. The CDR3 sequence is 17 residues long. CDR1 is MGHDK, CDR2 SYGVNS, per germline. The CDR3 loop is CASSDSTSGRAPGEQYF. DNA for the CDR3: TGTGCCAGCAGTGACTCAACTAGCGGGAGGGCCCCTGGCGAGCAGTACTTC.

V gene TRBV6-6 combines with J gene TRBJ2-1; TRBD2 matches at 13 bases. The CDR3 sequence is 14 residues long. With V trimmed by 8 bases and J by 7 bases, 5 bases remained unmatched. Germline V lookup: CDR1 MNHNY, CDR2 SVGAGI (reference sequence). CDR3 region: CASVLAGGPNEQFF. The CDR3 nucleotides are TGTGCCAGCGTACTAGCGGGAGGGCCGAATGAGCAGTTCTTC.

The gene calls are TRBV7-9 and TRBJ1-2; no firm D call. V gave up 4 bases and J gave up 4 bases, with 7 bases separating them. The CDR3 is made up of 12 amino acids. Germline-derived CDR1 and CDR2 are SEHNR and FQNEAQ (reference sequence). The CDR3 spells CASSSGTYGYTF. The DNA for the CDR3 is TGTGCCAGCAGCTCAGGAACCTATGGCTACACCTTC.

V is TRBV5-4 and J is TRBJ2-7; 14 positions match TRBD2. Germline V CDR1 and CDR2: SGHNT, YYREEE (reference sequence). V dropped 3 bases and J dropped 3; count of bases not matched to a gene: 8. The CDR3 extends over 17 amino acids. Here the CDR3 DNA reads TGTGCCAGCAGCTCGGGACTAGCGGGAGCTAGGATCTACGAGCAGTACTTC. Protein: CASSSGLAGARIYEQYF.

CDR3 sequence reads: CASRTSWRKNTEAFF. The CDR3 DNA reads TGCGCCAGCAGAACCTCGTGGAGGAAGAACACTGAAGCTTTCTTT. This chain joins TRBV4-1 and TRBJ1-1; unclear D gene. Looked up from germline, CDR1 is MGHRA and CDR2 is YSYEKL. This CDR3 spans 15 amino acids. V lost 6 bases to trimming and J lost 1 base, with 15 bases between them.

By share, this clone counts as medium-sized. The chain recombines TRBV6-6 with TRBJ1-4; 9 positions agree with TRBD1. This CDR3 is built from 14 residues. The ends lost 2 bases at V and 6 bases at J; junction bases unmatched: 1. Germline values: CDR1 MNHNY, CDR2 SVGAGI (reference sequence). The CDR3 reads CASSYGTGYEKLFF. CDR3 nucleotides: TGTGCCAGCAGTTACGGGACAGGGTATGAAAAACTGTTTTTT.

This clone was observed a few times. The same CDR3 is also encoded by other DNA sequences in this sample. The gene calls are TRBV5-1 and TRBJ1-2; the D gene is possibly TRBD1 (5 bases). The CDR3 has 13 amino acids. Trimming shortened V by 2 bases and J by 8 bases, and 13 bases separated the two germline ends. Germline CDR1 and CDR2: SGHRS and YFSETQ. CDR3 amino acids: CASSFQGTDGYTF. In DNA form, the CDR3 reads TGCGCCAGCAGCTTCCAGGGTACCGACGGCTACACCTTC.

The chain uses TRBV14 and TRBJ2-7; possible D gene TRBD1, 5 bases. Trimming took off 2 bases at V and 0 bases at J, with 14 bases between the two ends. This CDR3 comprises 16 residues. Germline loops: CDR1 SGHDN, CDR2 FVKESK. CDR3 sequence reads: CASSQLDGRDSYEQYF. The CDR3, as DNA: TGTGCCAGCAGCCAACTGGACGGCAGGGACTCCTACGAGCAGTACTTC.

CDR3 nucleotide sequence: TGTGCCAGCAGTTTTATCGGCGGGACTATCTACAATGAGCAGTTCTTC. This codes for CASSFIGGTIYNEQFF. The chain uses TRBV27 and TRBJ2-1, with TRBD2 matching 7 bases. The ends lost 3 bases at V and 3 bases at J; junction bases unmatched: 8. Germline assignment: CDR1 MNHEY and CDR2 SMNVEV (reference sequence). This CDR3 spans 16 amino acids.

The J gene is TRBJ2-7, the V gene TRBV10-3, with D possibly matching TRBD2 (6 bases). CDR1 ENHRY and CDR2 SYGVKD come from the germline V gene. Trimming took off 6 bases at V and 3 bases at J, with 15 bases between the two ends. This CDR3 has 14 amino acids. The CDR3 coding sequence is TGTGCCATCAGGGGGGAGGCCGCGGGCTACGAGCAGTACTTC. Translating gives CAIRGEAAGYEQYF.

The chain links TRBV27 to TRBJ2-1; TRBD2 matches at 8 bases. The CDR3 is 15 residues long. Germline V gene lookup returns CDR1 MNHEY and CDR2 SMNVEV (reference sequence). The junction had 9 bases not matched to a gene; V was cut back by 8 bases and J by 3 bases. DNA for the CDR3: TGTGCCAGCGGCTTAGCGGGATCCTTCTACAATGAGCAGTTCTTC. Translation gives CASGLAGSFYNEQFF.

The rearrangement uses TRBV11-3 and TRBJ2-5; 8 positions match TRBD2. The DNA end is a closer match to TRBJ2-7, so the J assignment may be wrong. The CDR3 consists of 15 residues. Germline lookup yields CDR1 SGHNT and CDR2 YENEEA. CDR3 sequence reads: CASSLSSGSPYEQYF. The CDR3 region has the DNA TGTGCCAGCAGCTTGAGCAGCGGGAGTCCCTACGAGCAGTACTTC.

The chain links TRBV7-2 to TRBJ2-1, with 10 bases that match TRBD2. The CDR3 contains 15 residues. Germline lookup yields CDR1 SGHTA and CDR2 FQGNSA. V shed 5 bases, J shed 6 bases, and the junction held 7 bases outside the gene matches. The CDR3 here is CASSIVAGGANEQFF. The DNA of the CDR3 is TGTGCCAGCAGCATCGTAGCGGGAGGCGCCAATGAGCAGTTCTTC.

The chain employs TRBV10-2 and TRBJ2-5; TRBD1 aligns across 11 bases. In germline, CDR1 is WSHSY, CDR2 SAAADI. Trimming cost V 6 bases and J 1 base; bases outside gene matches: 4. The length of the CDR3 is 15 residues. The CDR3 is CASRTGTGGQETQYF. CDR3 nucleotide sequence: TGCGCCAGCAGAACCGGGACAGGGGGCCAAGAGACCCAGTACTTC.

The rearrangement joins TRBV5-1 to TRBJ2-7, with 8 nucleotides matching TRBD2. Germline CDR1 reads SGHRS; CDR2 reads YFSETQ. The CDR3 totals 14 residues. V dropped 4 bases and J dropped 3; count of bases not matched to a gene: 6. Here the CDR3 DNA reads TGCGCCAGCAGCCAAAGCGGGAGTGGCTACGAGCAGTACTTC. This encodes CASSQSGSGYEQYF. Based on the CDR3 plus reference TRBV5-1 and TRBJ2-7, the full variable domain is KAGVTQTPRYLIKTRGQQVTLSCSPISGHRSVSWYQQTPGQGLQFLFEYFSETQRNKGNFPGRFSGRQFSNSRSEMNVSTLELGDSALYLCASSQSGSGYEQYFGPGTRLTVT.

The chain uses TRBV11-3 and TRBJ2-5, with TRBD2 identical over 10 bases. This CDR3 region has 13 residues. Germline assignment: CDR1 SGHNT and CDR2 YENEEA. V shed 5 bases and J 4 bases; nucleotides not matched to a gene: 1. The CDR3 here is CASSPSGRETQYF. CDR3 DNA: TGTGCCAGCAGCCCTAGCGGGAGAGAGACCCAGTACTTC.

This rearrangement joins TRBV28 to TRBJ1-5, with D unresolved. This CDR3 is built from 15 residues. Deletions cut 3 bases from V and 5 bases from J, with 14 bases between. Germline lookup yields CDR1 MDHEN and CDR2 SYDVKM. The CDR3 nucleotides are TGTGCCAGCAGTTTCGGAGACTCTAACTATCAGCCCCAGCATTTT. Its protein is CASSFGDSNYQPQHF.

V is TRBV9 and J is TRBJ2-7; 9 nucleotides match TRBD2. CDR3 length: 14 residues. Per germline, CDR1 SGDLS and CDR2 YYNGEE. V dropped 4 bases and J dropped 2; count of bases not matched to a gene: 4. CDR3 DNA: TGTGCCAGCAGCACCAGCGGGAGGCCCTACGAGCAGTACTTC. It is translated as CASSTSGRPYEQYF.

V is TRBV15 and J is TRBJ2-1; maybe TRBD2 (5 bases). This CDR3 is 14 amino acids long. Deletions cut 5 bases from V and 8 bases from J, with 16 bases between. From germline, CDR1 is LNHNV and CDR2 YYDKDF (reference sequence). CDR3 in DNA: TGTGCCACCAGCGTATCCCCCGGGGTTTATGAGCAGTTCTTC. Translation: CATSVSPGVYEQFF. Looking up the rest from reference TRBV15 and TRBJ2-1 gives the full variable domain: DAMVIQNPRYQVTQFGKPVTLSCSQTLNHNVMYWYQQKSSQAPKLLFHYYDKDFNNEADTPDNFQSRRPNTSFCFLDIRSPGLGDTAMYLCATSVSPGVYEQFFGPGTRLTVL.

The rearrangement uses TRBV6-5 and TRBJ1-1; 7 positions match TRBD1. Trimming took 2 bases from V and 4 from J; bases not matched to a gene: 1. The CDR3 has 13 residues. Germline CDR1 reads MNHEY; CDR2 reads SVGAGI. Here the CDR3 DNA reads TGTGCCAGCAGTTACAGGGGGCCCACTGAAGCTTTCTTT. Encoded protein: CASSYRGPTEAFF.

V gene TRBV7-9 combines with J gene TRBJ2-2, with D perhaps matching TRBD2 (5 bases). The V gene lost 1 base and the J gene lost 5 bases, with 5 bases spanning the gap. The germline V gene has CDR1 SEHNR and CDR2 FQNEAQ (reference sequence). This CDR3 comprises 13 residues. CDR3 protein: CASSLGGTGELFF. CDR3 nucleotides: TGTGCCAGCAGCTTAGGCGGGACCGGGGAGCTGTTTTTT.

The chain links TRBV4-2 to TRBJ2-3, with 7 bases fitting TRBD2. The ends lost 0 bases at V and 3 bases at J; junction bases unmatched: 3. This CDR3 is 15 amino acids long. The germline V gene has CDR1 LGHNA and CDR2 YNFKEQ. The chain's CDR3 is CASSQEASGTDTQYF. The CDR3 nucleotides are TGTGCCAGCAGCCAAGAGGCTAGCGGAACAGATACGCAGTATTTT.

This chain links TRBV7-2 with TRBJ1-2; D is undetermined. The CDR3 totals 14 residues. The ends were cut back, 1 base at V and 3 bases at J, with 9 bases in the middle. Germline V gene lookup returns CDR1 SGHTA and CDR2 FQGNSA. CDR3 sequence reads: CASSLGTGYYGYTF. CDR3 coding DNA: TGTGCCAGCAGCTTAGGGACGGGGTACTATGGCTACACCTTC.

CDR3 sequence reads: CATSQRFTDTQYF. The CDR3 DNA sequence: TGTGCCACCAGCCAGCGGTTCACAGATACGCAGTATTTT. This chain connects TRBV15 to TRBJ2-3; D possibly corresponds to TRBD2 (5 bases). CDR3 length equals 13 residues. CDR1 is LNHNV, CDR2 YYDKDF, per germline (reference sequence). Trimming shortened V by 5 bases and J by 2 bases, and 8 bases separated the two germline ends. Based on the CDR3 plus reference TRBV15 and TRBJ2-3, the full variable domain is DAMVIQNPRYQVTQFGKPVTLSCSQTLNHNVMYWYQQKSSQAPKLLFHYYDKDFNNEADTPDNFQSRRPNTSFCFLDIRSPGLGDTAMYLCATSQRFTDTQYFGPGTRLTVL.

The gene calls are TRBV18 and TRBJ2-7; 7 bases fit TRBD1. Germline V lookup: CDR1 KGHSH, CDR2 LQKENI. This CDR3 has 13 residues. After removal of 3 bases from V and 3 bases from J, the junction contained 2 bases not matched to a gene. The CDR3 DNA reads as TGTGCCAGCTCACCGAACAGGGGCTACGAGCAGTACTTC. Encoded protein: CASSPNRGYEQYF.